One and the same sample provided the 6 T cell receptor beta chains below, sequenced in a study of blood T cells in healthy people across ages. Primed by a sample-barcoded 5' primer and a J-beta primer mix, a second PCR proceeded for about 6 to 12 cycles. TCRdb fed the 5' RACE reads into MiXCR, producing one record per CDR3 protein. The profile covers 1.5 million to 2 million distinct CDR3 sequences, with around 48% appearing a single time and over 2% taken by the ten largest. The specimen was blood. The receptor source for this set is a woman in her thirties or forties in good health.

The gene calls are TRBV24-1 and TRBJ2-4; possibly TRBD2 for D (6 bases). Judging by the DNA end, TRBJ2-7 fits better; the J call may be wrong. The CDR3 length is 14 residues. Germline lookup yields CDR1 KGHDR and CDR2 SFDVKD. CDR3 coding DNA: TGTGCCACCAGTCCCGCGGAGGGGACCTACGAGCAGTACTTC. This encodes CATSPAEGTYEQYF.

This clonotype was picked up a small number of times. The genes are TRBV15 and TRBJ1-2; no definite D call. Trimming removed 0 bases at V and 0 bases at J, with 8 bases between. The CDR3 is 15 residues long. Germline V gene lookup returns CDR1 LNHNV and CDR2 YYDKDF (reference sequence). DNA of the CDR3: TGTGCCACCAGCAGAGACAGGAGATCTAACTATGGCTACACCTTC. It yields the protein CATSRDRRSNYGYTF.

The V call is TRBV4-3, the J call TRBJ2-7, with D perhaps matching TRBD1 (5 bases). V was shortened by 0 bases and J by 1 base, with 7 bases between the two germline ends. Germline assignment: CDR1 LGHNA and CDR2 YSLEER. There are 14 residues in the CDR3. The CDR3 is CASSQETVSYEQYF. The CDR3, as DNA: TGCGCCAGCAGCCAAGAGACAGTTTCCTACGAGCAGTACTTC.

The CDR3 spells CASTGRYNEKLFF. In DNA form, the CDR3 reads TGTGCCAGCACAGGGCGGTATAATGAAAAACTGTTTTTT. J is TRBJ1-4 and V is TRBV28, with D tentatively TRBD1 (5 bases). The CDR3 has 13 residues. The V end lost 7 bases, the J end lost 4 bases, and 10 bases lay between the germline ends. The germline gives CDR1 MDHEN, CDR2 SYDVKM.

The CDR3 loop reads CASSQDKGAGTEAFF. The CDR3 DNA reads as TGTGCCAGCAGCCAAGACAAGGGGGCCGGGACTGAAGCTTTCTTT. The rearrangement joins TRBV4-2 to TRBJ1-1, with 7 bases fitting TRBD1. Germline-derived CDR1 and CDR2 are LGHNA and YNFKEQ. The CDR3 sequence is 15 residues long. The V segment lost 0 bases and the J segment 5 bases; nucleotides outside the gene matches: 6.

This clonotype was counted ten times or more. Mismatch with germline at one junction end may stem from a read error. The DNA for the CDR3 is TGTGCCAGCAGCCCTCGGACAGGGAACTACGAGCAGTACTTC. Protein sequence: CASSPRTGNYEQYF. J is TRBJ2-7 and V is TRBV5-1; 8 bases agree with TRBD1. The V gene's germline CDR1 is SGHRS and CDR2 YFSETQ. The CDR3 contains 14 residues.